This T cell receptor (beta chain) was found in a study of cytomegalovirus exposure and HLA in healthy donors. The study, taken as a whole, reports: As was reported, the HLA-A and HLA-B alleles of most subjects were accurately predicted from TCR beta sequences. Compared with the roughly 670-donor mean, an Asian-associated ancestry cluster reportedly had fewer N-insertions, according to a later analysis. One variant, a missense change in DCLRE1C, was linked in a later analysis to TCR beta V- and J-gene trimming.

Amplification used 60 Vbeta primers and 13 Jbeta primers. The table came from immunoSEQ multiplex PCR; TCRdb's copy has only in-frame clones and leaves some out. Of some 63,000 clones in the sample, 80% were seen once. Points on this clone: Its antigen is not known.

Trimming shortened V by 3 bases and J by 0 bases, and 3 bases separated the two germline ends. The CDR3 extends over 13 amino acids. Looked up from germline, CDR1 is MGHRA and CDR2 is YSYEKL. V is TRBV4-1 and J is TRBJ2-1; D is uncertain. The receptor comes from a woman aged 40 to 55 in good health and CMV-seronegative. The sequencing input was PBMCs. The CDR3 DNA reads as TGCGCCAGCAGCCATCGCTCCTACAATGAGCAGTTCTTC. This gives the protein CASSHRSYNEQFF.